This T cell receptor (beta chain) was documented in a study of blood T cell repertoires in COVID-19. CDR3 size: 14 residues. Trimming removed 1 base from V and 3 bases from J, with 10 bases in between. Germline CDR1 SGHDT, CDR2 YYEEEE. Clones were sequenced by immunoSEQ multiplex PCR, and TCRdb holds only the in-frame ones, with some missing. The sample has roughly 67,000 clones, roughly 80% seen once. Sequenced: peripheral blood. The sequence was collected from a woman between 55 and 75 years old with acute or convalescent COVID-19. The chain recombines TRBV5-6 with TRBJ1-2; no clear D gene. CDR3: CASSLPRRDYGYTF. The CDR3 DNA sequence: TGTGCCAGCAGCTTGCCGCGGCGGGACTATGGCTACACCTTC. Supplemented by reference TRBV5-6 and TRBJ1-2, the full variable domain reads DAGVTQSPTHLIKTRGQQVTLRCSPKSGHDTVSWYQQALGQGPQFIFQYYEEEERQRGNFPDRFSGHQFPNYSSELNVNALLLGDSALYLCASSLPRRDYGYTFGSGTRLTVV.